This entry lists 9 T cell receptor beta chains sequenced from one sample in a study of blood T cell repertoires in COVID-19. The protocol was immunoSEQ multiplex PCR, while the TCRdb copy is restricted to in-frame clones and leaves out a portion. This table holds hundreds of thousands of clones, roughly 89% found once. The specimen was PBMCs or T cells enriched from blood (not recorded which). The receptors were gathered from a woman younger than 30 who had recovered from COVID-19.

A word on this clone: The DNA is omitted, as the CDR3 cannot be located on it reliably, and the CDR3 follows TCRdb's listing. The rearrangement links TRBV11-1 to TRBJ1-1; no DNA check was done on the table's D call, TRBD1. The germline V gene has CDR1 SGHAT and CDR2 FQDESV (reference sequence). The CDR3 spans 16 residues, counting both ends. CDR3 amino acids: CASSFGPGISNTEAFF.

The chain combines TRBV11-2 with TRBJ1-2, with a possible D match to TRBD1 (6 bases). The germline V gene has CDR1 SGHAT and CDR2 FQNNGV. The length of the CDR3 is 15 residues. Trimming shortened V by 8 bases and J by 6 bases, and 22 bases separated the two germline ends. CDR3 nucleotide sequence: TGTGCCAGCGGGCCGACAGGACCAGAAGCTGATGGCTACACCTTC. Protein: CASGPTGPEADGYTF.

In this sample, this clone turned up a few times. V usage is TRBV9 and J usage is TRBJ2-1, with D perhaps matching TRBD1 (5 bases). This CDR3 has 13 residues. From germline, CDR1 is SGDLS and CDR2 YYNGEE. With 2 bases removed from V and 4 bases from J, the gap between germline ends came to 7 bases. The CDR3: CASSVTVYNEQFF. The CDR3 DNA reads as TGTGCCAGCAGCGTGACAGTATACAATGAGCAGTTCTTC.

This chain uses TRBV27 with TRBJ2-3, with TRBD2 matching over 8 bases. V lost 2 bases to trimming and J lost 0 bases; unmatched junction nucleotides: 1. The CDR3 contains 15 residues. Germline values: CDR1 MNHEY, CDR2 SMNVEV (reference sequence). The CDR3 is CASSLQRGSTDTQYF. In nucleotides, the CDR3 is TGTGCCAGCAGTTTACAGCGGGGGAGCACAGATACGCAGTATTTT.

This rearrangement joins TRBV27 to TRBJ1-2; 11 bases map to TRBD1. Germline V gene sequence: CDR1 MNHEY, CDR2 SMNVEV (reference sequence). V was pared by 0 bases and J by 6 bases, with 3 bases of the junction left unmatched. The CDR3 covers 15 residues. The CDR3 bases are TGTGCCAGCAGTTTATCGGACAGGGGGCGTCATGGCTACACCTTC. Translation: CASSLSDRGRHGYTF.

The gene calls are TRBV4-3 and TRBJ1-1; 7 bases fit TRBD1. Germline loops: CDR1 LGHNA, CDR2 YSLEER. The ends lost 0 bases at V and 0 bases at J; junction bases unmatched: 7. The CDR3 totals 17 residues. CDR3 nucleotide sequence: TGCGCCAGCAGCCAAGAAACAGGGGCAGGGATGAACACTGAAGCTTTCTTT. Translated: CASSQETGAGMNTEAFF.

The sample holds one count of this clone. The genes are TRBV28 and TRBJ2-2; 8 bases fit TRBD1. The CDR3 runs to 14 residues. The V gene's germline CDR1 is MDHEN and CDR2 SYDVKM. The V gene end was trimmed by 9 bases and the J gene end by 1 base; junction bases not matched to a gene: 4. The CDR3 DNA is TGTGCCAGTAGTGGGACAGGGAACACCGGGGAGCTGTTTTTT. Amino acids: CASSGTGNTGELFF.

The rearrangement joins TRBV28 to TRBJ2-7, with 7 bases identical to TRBD1. V lost 6 bases to trimming and J lost 0 bases; unmatched junction nucleotides: 5. CDR3 length: 14 amino acids. In germline, CDR1 is MDHEN, CDR2 SYDVKM. The CDR3 nucleotides are TGTGCCAGCAGACCGGCAGGGGGCTCCTACGAGCAGTACTTC. Amino acid sequence: CASRPAGGSYEQYF.

The V call is TRBV7-2, the J call TRBJ2-4, with D unresolved. This CDR3 comprises 15 residues. Germline assignment: CDR1 SGHTA and CDR2 FQGNSA. The ends were cut back, 5 bases at V and 6 bases at J, with 17 bases in the middle. The DNA of the CDR3 is TGTGCCAGCAGCCATCCCGGGTCGAGAGTAAACATTCAGTACTTC. As protein: CASSHPGSRVNIQYF. The full variable domain, completed using reference TRBV7-2 and TRBJ2-4, is GAGVSQSPSNKVTEKGKDVELRCDPISGHTALYWYRQSLGQGLEFLIYFQGNSAPDKSGLPSDRFSAERTGGSVSTLTIQRTQQEDSAVYLCASSHPGSRVNIQYFGAGTRLSVL.